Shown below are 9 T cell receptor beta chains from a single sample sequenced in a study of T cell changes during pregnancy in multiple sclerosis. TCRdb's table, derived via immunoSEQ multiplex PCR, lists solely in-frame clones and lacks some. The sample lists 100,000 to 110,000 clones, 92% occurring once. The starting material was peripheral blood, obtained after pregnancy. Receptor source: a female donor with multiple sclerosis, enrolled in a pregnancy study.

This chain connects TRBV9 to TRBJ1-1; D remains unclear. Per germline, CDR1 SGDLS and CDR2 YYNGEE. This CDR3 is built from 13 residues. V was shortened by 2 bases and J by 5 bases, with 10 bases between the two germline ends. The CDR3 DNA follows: TGTGCCAGCAGCGTCCGGGGAGGAACTGAAGCTTTCTTT. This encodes CASSVRGGTEAFF.

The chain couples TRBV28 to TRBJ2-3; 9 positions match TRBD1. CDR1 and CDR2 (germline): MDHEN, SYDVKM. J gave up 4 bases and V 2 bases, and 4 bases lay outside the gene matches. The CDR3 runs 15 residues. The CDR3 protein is CASSLRDREADTQYF. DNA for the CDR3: TGTGCCAGCAGTTTAAGGGACAGGGAGGCAGATACGCAGTATTTT. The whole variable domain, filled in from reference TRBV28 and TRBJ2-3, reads DVKVTQSSRYLVKRTGEKVFLECVQDMDHENMFWYRQDPGLGLRLIYFSYDVKMKEKGDIPEGYSVSREKKERFSLILESASTNQTSMYLCASSLRDREADTQYFGPGTRLTVL.

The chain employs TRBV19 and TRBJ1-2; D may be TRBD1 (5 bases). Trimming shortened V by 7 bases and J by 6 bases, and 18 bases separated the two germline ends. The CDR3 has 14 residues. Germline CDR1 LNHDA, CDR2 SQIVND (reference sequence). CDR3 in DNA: TGTGCCAGTATCCCTAGAGGAGGGGTTCATGGCTACACCTTC. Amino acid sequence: CASIPRGGVHGYTF.

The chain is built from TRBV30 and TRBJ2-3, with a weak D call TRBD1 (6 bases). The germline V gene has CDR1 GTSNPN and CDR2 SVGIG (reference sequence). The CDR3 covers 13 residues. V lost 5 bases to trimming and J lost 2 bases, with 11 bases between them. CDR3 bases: TGTGCCTGGTCAGGGGTTCTCACAGATACGCAGTATTTT. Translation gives CAWSGVLTDTQYF.

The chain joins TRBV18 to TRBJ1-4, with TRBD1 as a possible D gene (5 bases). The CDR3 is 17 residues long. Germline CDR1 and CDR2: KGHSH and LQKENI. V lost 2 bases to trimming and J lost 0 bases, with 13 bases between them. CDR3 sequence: CASSPGEGFATNEKLFF. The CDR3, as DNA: TGTGCCAGCTCACCAGGGGAGGGGTTTGCAACTAATGAAAAACTGTTTTTT.

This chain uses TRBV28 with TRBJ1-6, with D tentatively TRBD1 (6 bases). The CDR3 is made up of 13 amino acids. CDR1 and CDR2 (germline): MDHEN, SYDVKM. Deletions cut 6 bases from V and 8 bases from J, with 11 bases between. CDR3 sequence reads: CASSDRNYSPLHF. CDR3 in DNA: TGTGCCAGCAGCGACAGGAACTATTCACCCCTCCACTTT.

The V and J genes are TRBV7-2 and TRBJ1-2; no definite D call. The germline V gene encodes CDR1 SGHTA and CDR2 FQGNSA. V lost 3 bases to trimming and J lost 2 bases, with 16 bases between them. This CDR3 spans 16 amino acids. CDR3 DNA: TGTGCCAGCAGCTTCAACCCCACGGGTGGAAACTATGGCTACACCTTC. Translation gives CASSFNPTGGNYGYTF.

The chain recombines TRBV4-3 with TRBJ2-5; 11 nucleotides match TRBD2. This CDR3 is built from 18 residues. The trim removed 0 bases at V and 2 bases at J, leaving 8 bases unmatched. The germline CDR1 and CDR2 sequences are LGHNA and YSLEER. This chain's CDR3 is CASSQEGDSGGGQETQYF. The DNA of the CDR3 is TGCGCCAGCAGCCAAGAGGGAGATAGCGGGGGGGGACAAGAGACCCAGTACTTC.

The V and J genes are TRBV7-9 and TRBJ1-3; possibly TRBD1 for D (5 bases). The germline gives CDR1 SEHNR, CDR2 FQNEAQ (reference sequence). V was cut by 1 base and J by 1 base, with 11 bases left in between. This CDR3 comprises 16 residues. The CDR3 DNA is TGTGCCAGCAGCTTAGGGGACTGGAAATCTGGAAACACCATATATTTT. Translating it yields CASSLGDWKSGNTIYF.